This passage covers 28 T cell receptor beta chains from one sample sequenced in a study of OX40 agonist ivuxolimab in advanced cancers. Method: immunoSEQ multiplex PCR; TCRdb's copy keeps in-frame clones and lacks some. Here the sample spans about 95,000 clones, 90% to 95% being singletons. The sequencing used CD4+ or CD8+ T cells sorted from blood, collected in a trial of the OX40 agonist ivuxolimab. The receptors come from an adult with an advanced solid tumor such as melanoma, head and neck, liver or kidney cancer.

The CDR3 loop is CASSQGQGPYEQYF. CDR3 DNA: TGTGCCAGCAGCCAGGGACAGGGACCATACGAGCAGTACTTC. The chain couples TRBV7-2 to TRBJ2-7, with 9 positions matching TRBD1. The CDR3 extends over 14 amino acids. V lost 5 bases, J lost 4 bases, and 6 bases stayed unmatched. Germline assignment: CDR1 SGHTA and CDR2 FQGNSA.

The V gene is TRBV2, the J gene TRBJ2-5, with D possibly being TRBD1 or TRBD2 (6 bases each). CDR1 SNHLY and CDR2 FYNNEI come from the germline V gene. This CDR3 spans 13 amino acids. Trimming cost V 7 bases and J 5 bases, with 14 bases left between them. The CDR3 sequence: CASKLGGLETQYF. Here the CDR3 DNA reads TGTGCCAGCAAGTTGGGGGGCTTGGAGACCCAGTACTTC.

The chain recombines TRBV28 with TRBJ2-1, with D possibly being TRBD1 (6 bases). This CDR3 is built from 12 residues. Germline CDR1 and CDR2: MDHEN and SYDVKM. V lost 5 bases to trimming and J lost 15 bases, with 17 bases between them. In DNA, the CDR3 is TGTGCCAGCAGTAGCTCGGCCGACAGGCGGTTCTTC. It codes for CASSSSADRRFF. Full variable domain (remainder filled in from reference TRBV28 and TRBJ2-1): DVKVTQSSRYLVKRTGEKVFLECVQDMDHENMFWYRQDPGLGLRLIYFSYDVKMKEKGDIPEGYSVSREKKERFSLILESASTNQTSMYLCASSSSADRRFFGPGTRLTVL.

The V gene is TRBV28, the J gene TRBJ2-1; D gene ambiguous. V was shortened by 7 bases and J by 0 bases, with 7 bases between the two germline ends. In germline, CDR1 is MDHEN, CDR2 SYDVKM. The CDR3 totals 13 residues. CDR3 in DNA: TGTGCCAGCAACAGCGCCTCCTACAATGAGCAGTTCTTC. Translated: CASNSASYNEQFF. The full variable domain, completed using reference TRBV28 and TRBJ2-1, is DVKVTQSSRYLVKRTGEKVFLECVQDMDHENMFWYRQDPGLGLRLIYFSYDVKMKEKGDIPEGYSVSREKKERFSLILESASTNQTSMYLCASNSASYNEQFFGPGTRLTVL.

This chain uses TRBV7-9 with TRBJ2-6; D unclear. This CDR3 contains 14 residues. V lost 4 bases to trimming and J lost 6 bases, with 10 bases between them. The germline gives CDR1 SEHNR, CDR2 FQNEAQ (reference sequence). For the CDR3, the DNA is TGTGCCAGCAGCTGGGGTAGTGTGGCCAACGTCCTGACTTTC. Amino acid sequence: CASSWGSVANVLTF.

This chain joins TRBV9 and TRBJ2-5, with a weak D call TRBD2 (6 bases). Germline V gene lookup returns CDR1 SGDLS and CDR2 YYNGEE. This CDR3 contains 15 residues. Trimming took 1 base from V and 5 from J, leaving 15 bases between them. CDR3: CASSVQGREWETQYF. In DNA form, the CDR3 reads TGTGCCAGCAGCGTACAGGGCCGGGAGTGGGAGACCCAGTACTTC.

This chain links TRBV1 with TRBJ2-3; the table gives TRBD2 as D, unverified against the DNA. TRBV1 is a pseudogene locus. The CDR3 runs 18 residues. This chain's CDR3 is CTSTRRGVGSQHTDTQYF. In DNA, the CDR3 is TGCACCTCGACCCGTAGAGGCGTCGGCTCTCAGCACACAGATACGCAGTATTTT.

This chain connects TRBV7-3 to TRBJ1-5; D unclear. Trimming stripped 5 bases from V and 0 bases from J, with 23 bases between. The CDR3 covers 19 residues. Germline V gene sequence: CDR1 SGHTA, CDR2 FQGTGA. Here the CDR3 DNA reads TGTGCCAGCAGCCTTAACCCAGACACGATCAATTTTAGCAATCAGCCCCAGCATTTT. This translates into CASSLNPDTINFSNQPQHF.

The CDR3 nucleotides read TGTGCCAGCAGCGGTCTCTTGGAGACCCAGTACTTC. It yields the protein CASSGLLETQYF. The chain carries TRBV14 and TRBJ2-5; D not certain. Trimming left V 5 bases short and J 5 bases short, with 9 bases between. Germline V gene lookup returns CDR1 SGHDN and CDR2 FVKESK. The CDR3 runs to 12 residues.

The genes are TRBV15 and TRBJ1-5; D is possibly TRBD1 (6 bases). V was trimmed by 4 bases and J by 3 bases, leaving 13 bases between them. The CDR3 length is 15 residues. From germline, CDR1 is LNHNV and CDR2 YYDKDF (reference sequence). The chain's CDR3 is CATSNLRTDNQPQHF. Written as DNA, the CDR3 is TGTGCCACCAGCAACTTAAGGACAGACAATCAGCCCCAGCATTTT.

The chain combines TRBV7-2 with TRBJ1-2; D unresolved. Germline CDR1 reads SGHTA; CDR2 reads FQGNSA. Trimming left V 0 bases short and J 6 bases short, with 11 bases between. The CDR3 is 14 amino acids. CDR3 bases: TGTGCCAGCAGCTTAGCGGGCCAGGTTGATGGCTACACCTTC. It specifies CASSLAGQVDGYTF.

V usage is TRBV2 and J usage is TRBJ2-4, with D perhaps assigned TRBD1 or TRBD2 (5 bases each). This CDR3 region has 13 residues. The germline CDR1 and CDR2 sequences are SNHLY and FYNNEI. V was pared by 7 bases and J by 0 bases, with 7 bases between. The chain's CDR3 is CASTGLAKNIQYF. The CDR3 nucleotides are TGTGCCAGCACGGGGCTAGCCAAAAACATTCAGTACTTC.

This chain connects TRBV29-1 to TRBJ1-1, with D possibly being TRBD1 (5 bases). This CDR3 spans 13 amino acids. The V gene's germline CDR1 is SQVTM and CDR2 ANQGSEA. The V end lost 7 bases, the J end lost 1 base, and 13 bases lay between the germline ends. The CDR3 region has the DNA TGCAGCGAGAGGGGACCCAGGAACACTGAAGCTTTCTTT. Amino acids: CSERGPRNTEAFF.

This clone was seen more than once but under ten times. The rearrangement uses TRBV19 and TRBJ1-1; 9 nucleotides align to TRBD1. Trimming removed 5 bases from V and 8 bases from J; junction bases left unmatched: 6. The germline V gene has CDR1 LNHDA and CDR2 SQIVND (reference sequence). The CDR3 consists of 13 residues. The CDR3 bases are TGTGCCAGTAGTTTCGACAGGGGGAACGAAGCTTTCTTT. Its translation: CASSFDRGNEAFF.

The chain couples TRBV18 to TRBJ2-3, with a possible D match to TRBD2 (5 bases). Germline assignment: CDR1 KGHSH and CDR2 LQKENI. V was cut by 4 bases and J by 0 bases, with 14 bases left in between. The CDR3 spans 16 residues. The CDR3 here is CASSQTTAVSTDTQYF. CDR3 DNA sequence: TGTGCCAGCTCACAAACAACAGCGGTTAGCACAGATACGCAGTATTTT.

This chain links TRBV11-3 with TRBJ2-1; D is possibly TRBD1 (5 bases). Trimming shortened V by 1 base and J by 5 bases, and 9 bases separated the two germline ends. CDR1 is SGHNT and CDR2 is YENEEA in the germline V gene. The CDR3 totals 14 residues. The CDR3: CASSLGQGNNEQFF. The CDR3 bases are TGTGCCAGCAGCTTAGGGCAGGGAAACAATGAGCAGTTCTTC.

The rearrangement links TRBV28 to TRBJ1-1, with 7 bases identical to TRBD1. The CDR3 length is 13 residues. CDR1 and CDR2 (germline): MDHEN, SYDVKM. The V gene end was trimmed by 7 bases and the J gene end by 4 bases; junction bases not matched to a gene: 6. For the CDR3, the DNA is TGTGCCAGCATAGACAGGGATGGCACTGAAGCTTTCTTT. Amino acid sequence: CASIDRDGTEAFF.

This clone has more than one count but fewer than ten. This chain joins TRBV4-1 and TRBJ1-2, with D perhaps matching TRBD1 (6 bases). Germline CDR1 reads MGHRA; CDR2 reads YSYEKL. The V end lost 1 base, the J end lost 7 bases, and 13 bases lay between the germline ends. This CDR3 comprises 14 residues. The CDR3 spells CASSQGRGLGGYTF. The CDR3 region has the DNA TGCGCCAGCAGCCAAGGCAGGGGCTTAGGTGGCTACACCTTC.

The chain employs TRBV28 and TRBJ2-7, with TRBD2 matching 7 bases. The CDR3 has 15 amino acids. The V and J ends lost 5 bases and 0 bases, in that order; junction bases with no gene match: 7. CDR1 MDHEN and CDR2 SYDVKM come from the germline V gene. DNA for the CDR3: TGTGCCAGCAGTCCAAGCGGGGTGGGCTCCTACGAGCAGTACTTC. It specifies CASSPSGVGSYEQYF. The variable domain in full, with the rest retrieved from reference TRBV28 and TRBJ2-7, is DVKVTQSSRYLVKRTGEKVFLECVQDMDHENMFWYRQDPGLGLRLIYFSYDVKMKEKGDIPEGYSVSREKKERFSLILESASTNQTSMYLCASSPSGVGSYEQYFGPGTRLTVT.

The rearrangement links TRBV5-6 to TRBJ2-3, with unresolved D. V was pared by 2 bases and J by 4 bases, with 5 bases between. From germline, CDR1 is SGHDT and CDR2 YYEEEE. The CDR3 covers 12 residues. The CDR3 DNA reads TGTGCCAGCAGCTTTTCTCCAGATACGCAGTATTTT. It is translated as CASSFSPDTQYF. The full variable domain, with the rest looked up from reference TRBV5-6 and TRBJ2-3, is DAGVTQSPTHLIKTRGQQVTLRCSPKSGHDTVSWYQQALGQGPQFIFQYYEEEERQRGNFPDRFSGHQFPNYSSELNVNALLLGDSALYLCASSFSPDTQYFGPGTRLTVL.

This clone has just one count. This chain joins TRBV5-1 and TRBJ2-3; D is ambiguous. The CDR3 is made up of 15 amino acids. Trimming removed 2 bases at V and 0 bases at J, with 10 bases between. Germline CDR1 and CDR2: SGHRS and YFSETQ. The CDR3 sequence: CASSFDGVSTDTQYF. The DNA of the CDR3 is TGCGCCAGCAGCTTTGATGGCGTCAGCACAGATACGCAGTATTTT. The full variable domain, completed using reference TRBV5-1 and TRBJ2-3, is KAGVTQTPRYLIKTRGQQVTLSCSPISGHRSVSWYQQTPGQGLQFLFEYFSETQRNKGNFPGRFSGRQFSNSRSEMNVSTLELGDSALYLCASSFDGVSTDTQYFGPGTRLTVL.

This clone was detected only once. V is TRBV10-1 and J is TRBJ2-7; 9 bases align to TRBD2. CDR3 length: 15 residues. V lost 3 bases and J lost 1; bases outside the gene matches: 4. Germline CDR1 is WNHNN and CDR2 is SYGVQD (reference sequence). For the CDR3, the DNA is TGCGCCAGCAGTGATACGACTAGCGGATCCTACGAGCAGTACTTC. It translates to CASSDTTSGSYEQYF.

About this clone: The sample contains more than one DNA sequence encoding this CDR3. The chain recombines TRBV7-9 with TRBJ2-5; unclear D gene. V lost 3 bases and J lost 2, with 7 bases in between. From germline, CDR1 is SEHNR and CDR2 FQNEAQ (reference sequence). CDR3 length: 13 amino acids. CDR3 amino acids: CASSFGSQETQYF. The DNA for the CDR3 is TGTGCCAGCAGCTTCGGCAGTCAAGAGACCCAGTACTTC.

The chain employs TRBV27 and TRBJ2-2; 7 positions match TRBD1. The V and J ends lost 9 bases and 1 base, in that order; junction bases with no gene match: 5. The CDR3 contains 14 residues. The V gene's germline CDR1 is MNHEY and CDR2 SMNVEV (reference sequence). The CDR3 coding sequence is TGTGCCAGTTCGAGGACAGGGAACACCGGGGAGCTGTTTTTT. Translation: CASSRTGNTGELFF.

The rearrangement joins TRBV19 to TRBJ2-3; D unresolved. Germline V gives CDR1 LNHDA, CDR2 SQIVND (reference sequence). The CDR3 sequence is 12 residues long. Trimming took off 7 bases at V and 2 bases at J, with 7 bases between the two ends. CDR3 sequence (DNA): TGTGCCAGTACCTCCCCCACAGATACGCAGTATTTT. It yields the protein CASTSPTDTQYF.

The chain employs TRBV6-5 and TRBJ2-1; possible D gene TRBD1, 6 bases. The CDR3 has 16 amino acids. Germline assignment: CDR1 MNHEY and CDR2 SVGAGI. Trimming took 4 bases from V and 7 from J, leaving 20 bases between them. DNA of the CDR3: TGTGCCAGCAGTTCCCTTTCTAGGGGGACGGGGAATGAGCAGTTCTTC. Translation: CASSSLSRGTGNEQFF.

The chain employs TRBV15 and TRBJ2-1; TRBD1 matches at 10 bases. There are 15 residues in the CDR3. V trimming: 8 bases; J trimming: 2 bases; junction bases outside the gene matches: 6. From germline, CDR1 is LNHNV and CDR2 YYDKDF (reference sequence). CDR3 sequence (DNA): TGTGCCACCGCAGGACAGGGGGGCCCCTACAATGAGCAGTTCTTC. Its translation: CATAGQGGPYNEQFF. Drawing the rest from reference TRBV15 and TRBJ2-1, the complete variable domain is DAMVIQNPRYQVTQFGKPVTLSCSQTLNHNVMYWYQQKSSQAPKLLFHYYDKDFNNEADTPDNFQSRRPNTSFCFLDIRSPGLGDTAMYLCATAGQGGPYNEQFFGPGTRLTVL.

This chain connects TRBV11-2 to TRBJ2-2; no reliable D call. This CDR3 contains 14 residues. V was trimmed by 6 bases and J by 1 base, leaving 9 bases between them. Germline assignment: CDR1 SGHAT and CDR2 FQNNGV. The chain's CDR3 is CASSFIRNTGELFF. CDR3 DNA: TGTGCCAGCAGTTTTATCAGGAACACCGGGGAGCTGTTTTTT.